This T cell receptor (beta chain) was recovered during a study of identical twins (dated by TCRdb to about 2016). Study-level background: To test whether fetal clonotypes persist, this study deep-sequenced TCR alpha and beta repertoires from monozygotic twins, from unrelated adults of various ages, and from cord blood. To rule out contamination, replicate twin experiments were performed at different times with different library preparation protocols.

Reading the germline V gene gives CDR1 SGHRS and CDR2 YFSETQ. For this chain, trimming is 5 bases at the V end and 2 bases at the J end, and the number of junction bases without a gene match is 13. From the cysteine up to the phenylalanine, the CDR3 has a length of 16 residues. Only the CDR3 portion is preserved as DNA: 48 bases, with reading frame beginning at the first base. Study-wide conclusions, independent of this receptor: Recombination models systematically underestimated out-of-frame TCR alpha sharing in monozygotic twins but agreed with sharing between unrelated individuals. Because the same donors could not be followed over many years, the conclusions depended on cross-sectional statistical analysis. Abundant cord blood beta clonotypes carried fewer insertions; young adult naive repertoires showed a weaker similar trend, while memory repertoires showed none. In beta out-of-frame sequences, excess twin sharing was weaker, because having fewer shared sequences lowered the signal-to-noise ratio. Zero-insertion analyses could be partly confounded by invariant T cells such as MAIT and iNKT, although diverse VJ usage argued against such confounding for most clonotypes. Out-of-frame TCR alpha sequences shared between twins showed an excess of low generation-probability sequences compared with coincidental sharing between unrelated individuals.

Only healthy Caucasian donors were included. The twin cohort comprised three pairs of female monozygotic twins, all aged about 18 to 30 years. CD4+ and CD8+ T cell populations were isolated with positive isolation kits from Invitrogen. This clonotype was found a few times. The specificity of this receptor is unknown. There are no base qualities to consult, and no much larger clone falls within one base. To prepare the library, 5' RACE was applied. Sequencing was carried out with an Illumina HiSeq 2000. A universal primer binding site was added through template switching, and the final cDNA carried a unique molecular identifier so that TCR cDNA molecules could be counted accurately. Specific primers in the conserved constant-segment region were used to synthesize first-strand cDNA for TCR alpha and beta chains. Each cDNA library was double barcoded, with a SMART-Mk sample barcode plus Illumina barcodes, to control for contamination. TruSeq adapter sequences and Illumina sample barcodes were added in two successive PCR steps. Sequencing of the TCR alpha and beta cDNA libraries was done on the Illumina HiSeq platform using custom primers. Per the original workflow: MiGEC processed the raw reads to extract unique molecular identifiers, while MiXCR was used to determine the CDR3 positions. Recombination models were inferred per individual with the repgenHMM and IGoR tools using an EM algorithm. The analysis of shared clonotypes was done with the tcR package in R, with sharing normalized by the product of cloneset sizes. To study raw recombination without the effects of thymic and clonal selection, out-of-frame nonproductive sequences were analyzed. The public sequencing data were trimmed at Q25 with fastp and processed into clonotypes with MiXCR by TCRdb, which kept only in-frame beta chains. Records with the same CDR3 protein are collapsed into one entry carrying the most frequent genes and DNA. It is TCRdb's table, rather than the study itself, that gives the V and J calls and clone size. This sample comprises some 460,000 distinct CDR3 sequences, over 12% of them detected only once. More than 0.5% of the sample comes from the top ten.

These same data were also listed under a study on yellow fever vaccine responses in identical twins. From that second study: According to the authors, the vaccine-induced T cell response in identical twins seemed to be partly convergent and partly specific to each individual. Focusing on identical twins, the study followed the T cell clones that responded to the vaccine, and did so with precision.

This TCR came from a woman aged 18-29 years in good health. The chain is assembled from TRBV5-1 and TRBJ2-7; TRBD1 lines up with 7 middle nucleotides. Sequencing was carried out using CD4+ T cells sorted from blood. In nucleotides, the sequence is TGCGCCAGCAGTCCATCGACAGGGAAGAGGGCCTACGAGCAGTACTTC. The encoded protein is CASSPSTGKRAYEQYF.